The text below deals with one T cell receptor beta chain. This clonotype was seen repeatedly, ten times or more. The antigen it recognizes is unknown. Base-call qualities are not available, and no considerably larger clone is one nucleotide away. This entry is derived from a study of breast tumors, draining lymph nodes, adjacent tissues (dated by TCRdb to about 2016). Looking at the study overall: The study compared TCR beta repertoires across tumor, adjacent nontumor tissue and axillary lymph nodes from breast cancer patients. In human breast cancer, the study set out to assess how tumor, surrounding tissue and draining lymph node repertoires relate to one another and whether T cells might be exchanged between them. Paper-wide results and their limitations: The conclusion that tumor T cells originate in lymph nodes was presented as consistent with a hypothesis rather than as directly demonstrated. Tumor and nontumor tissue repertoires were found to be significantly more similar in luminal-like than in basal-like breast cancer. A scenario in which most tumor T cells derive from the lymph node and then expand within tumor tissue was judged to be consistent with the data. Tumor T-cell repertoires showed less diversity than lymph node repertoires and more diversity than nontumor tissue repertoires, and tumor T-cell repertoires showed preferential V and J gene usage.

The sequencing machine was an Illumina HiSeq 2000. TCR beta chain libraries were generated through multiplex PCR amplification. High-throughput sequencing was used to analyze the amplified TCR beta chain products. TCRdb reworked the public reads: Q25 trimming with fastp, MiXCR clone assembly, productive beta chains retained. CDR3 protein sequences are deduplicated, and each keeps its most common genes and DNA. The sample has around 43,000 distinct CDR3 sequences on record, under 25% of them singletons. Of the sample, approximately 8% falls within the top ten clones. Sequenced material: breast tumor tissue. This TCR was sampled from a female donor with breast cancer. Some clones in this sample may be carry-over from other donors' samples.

The encoded CDR3 is CATSDLGNTYNEQFF. The nucleotide sequence reads as follows: TGTGCCACCAGTGACTTAGGGAACACTTACAATGAGCAGTTCTTC. The rearrangement combines TRBV24-1 with TRBJ2-1, with no confidently assigned D gene. The junction carries 13 bases between V and J, which are trimmed by 4 bases and 4 bases respectively. Spanning cysteine to phenylalanine, the CDR3 consists of 15 amino acids. Solely the CDR3 DNA is kept, with 45 bases framed from the first base. CDR1 KGHDR and CDR2 SFDVKD were looked up in the germline V gene.